The sequence of this T cell receptor beta chain was determined in a study of beta chain features in type 1 diabetes. Regarding the study as a whole: A moderate, significant TCRB CDR3 shortening appeared in type 1 diabetes across four CD4+ subsets.

Regarding this clone: The antigen remains unidentified.

Germline V CDR1 and CDR2: SGHTA, FQGNSA. The CDR3 is 17 residues long. V dropped 1 base and J dropped 4; count of bases not matched to a gene: 9. Sorted CD4+ subsets: naive, central memory, regulatory, stem cell-like memory (CD45RO/CCR7/CD25/CD127/CD95/CD27 panel). The authors reverse transcribed all of the isolated RNA, so sequencing captured expressed TCRB transcripts. Profiled with immunoSEQ multiplex PCR; TCRdb holds only in-frame clones, not every one. The sample shows some 270,000 clones, roughly 14% of them seen only once. The specimen was naive CD4+ T cells from blood. The rearrangement joins TRBV7-2 to TRBJ2-2; 7 nucleotides align to TRBD1. This clonotype was obtained from a woman aged 40 to 50 in good health. CDR3 DNA sequence: TGTGCCAGCAGCTTAGGCCCCGACAGGGTGGGCACCGGGGAGCTGTTTTTT. Amino acids: CASSLGPDRVGTGELFF.